A single sample is the source of the 17 T cell receptor beta chains below, sequenced in a study of T cell repertoires in cytomegalovirus infection. MiXCR, run by TCRdb on the reads, gives a single entry per CDR3 protein. The sample lists roughly 500,000 distinct CDR3 sequences; about 11% were seen once. The specimen sequenced was PBMCs. The receptors stem from a human donor in good health (CMV status not recorded). Some clones in this sample may be carry-over from other donors' samples.

This clonotype turned up a few times. The chain combines TRBV6-5 with TRBJ1-2; 9 bases align to TRBD1. The V and J ends lost 0 bases and 4 bases, in that order; junction bases with no gene match: 3. CDR1 and CDR2 from the germline V gene are MNHEY and SVGAGI. The CDR3 totals 15 residues. This chain's CDR3 is CASSYSVTGGYGYTF. CDR3 nucleotide sequence: TGTGCCAGCAGTTACTCGGTGACAGGGGGCTATGGCTACACCTTC.

This clonotype has a count of ten or more. The chain combines TRBV20-1 with TRBJ1-1; TRBD1 might be the D (6 bases). The CDR3 covers 11 residues. Germline V CDR1 and CDR2: DFQATT, SNEGSKA (reference sequence). The CDR3 reads CRGDTNTEAFF. CDR3 in DNA: TGCAGGGGGGACACGAACACTGAAGCTTTCTTT.

In this sample, this clonotype turned up many times. The gene calls are TRBV7-2 and TRBJ2-3; 8 bases are shared with TRBD2. The CDR3 consists of 17 residues. The germline gives CDR1 SGHTA, CDR2 FQGNSA. Trimming removed 1 base from V and 0 bases from J; junction bases left unmatched: 6. CDR3 protein: CASSLGTTSGSTDTQYF. CDR3 in DNA: TGTGCCAGCAGCTTAGGAACTACTAGCGGTAGCACAGATACGCAGTATTTT.

This clonotype was counted many times. V and J are TRBV2 and TRBJ2-1; D is tentatively TRBD1 or TRBD2 (5 bases each). CDR1 is SNHLY, CDR2 FYNNEI, per germline. The CDR3 extends over 16 amino acids. V lost 8 bases and J 2 bases, leaving 19 bases between the germline ends. CDR3 DNA: TGTGCCAGCGAGGGTGCTACAGGCTCGACCTACAATGAGCAGTTCTTC. This gives the protein CASEGATGSTYNEQFF.

V is TRBV20-1 and J is TRBJ2-3, with TRBD2 as a possible D gene (6 bases). The CDR3 is 15 amino acids. V gave up 6 bases and J gave up 3 bases, with 19 bases separating them. Germline V gene sequence: CDR1 DFQATT, CDR2 SNEGSKA (reference sequence). The CDR3 DNA is TGCAGTGCCTCCCGGGAGCGCATTCTTACAGATACGCAGTATTTT. It codes for CSASRERILTDTQYF.

This clonotype occurred many times. J is TRBJ2-2 and V is TRBV19; maybe TRBD1 (6 bases). Germline-derived CDR1 and CDR2 are LNHDA and SQIVND (reference sequence). V was trimmed by 8 bases and J by 1 base, leaving 11 bases between them. The length of the CDR3 is 14 residues. CDR3 coding DNA: TGTGCCAGTGCCCCGACAGGGAACACCGGGGAGCTGTTTTTT. It codes for CASAPTGNTGELFF.

This clonotype was seen repeatedly, ten times or more. The V gene is TRBV5-1, the J gene TRBJ1-6; D not certain. The CDR3 loop spans 14 amino acids. V was cut by 0 bases and J by 6 bases, with 7 bases left in between. CDR1 and CDR2 (germline): SGHRS, YFSETQ. The CDR3, as DNA: TGCGCCAGCAGCTTGGAGGGTGCTAATTCACCCCTCCACTTT. Its protein product is CASSLEGANSPLHF.

This clonotype was seen ten or more times. The chain uses TRBV28 and TRBJ1-5; the D is unclear. CDR1 and CDR2 from the germline V gene are MDHEN and SYDVKM. V dropped 6 bases and J dropped 1 base, with 7 bases sitting between them. The CDR3 extends over 13 amino acids. The CDR3 sequence: CASSPDSNQPQHF. CDR3 DNA: TGTGCCAGCAGCCCGGACAGCAATCAGCCCCAGCATTTT.

To note about this clonotype: Lacking the conserved final phenylalanine or tryptophan, this CDR3 likely reflects a read error. J is TRBJ1-2 and V is TRBV6-5, with 7 bases matching TRBD1. The V and J ends lost 2 bases and 4 bases, in that order; junction bases with no gene match: 4. The CDR3 length is 14 residues. Germline CDR1 reads MNHEY; CDR2 reads SVGAGI. The CDR3 DNA sequence: TGTGCCAGCAGTTACCAGGGGGGGCCCTATGGCTACACCATC. It translates to CASSYQGGPYGYTI.

This clonotype appeared many times. The V call is TRBV12-5, the J call TRBJ2-7; possibly TRBD2 for D (5 bases). The CDR3 is 12 residues long. Deletions cut 1 base from V and 6 bases from J, with 7 bases between. CDR1 is LGHNT, CDR2 FRNRAP, per germline. This chain's CDR3 is CASGLGGPEQYF. CDR3 nucleotides: TGTGCTAGTGGTTTGGGCGGGCCCGAGCAGTACTTC.

This clonotype was detected many times. This chain joins TRBV6-1 and TRBJ2-7; 8 bases are shared with TRBD1. The CDR3 contains 14 residues. Trimming at V came to 5 bases and at J to 3 bases, leaving 6 bases not matched to a gene. CDR1 is MNHNS, CDR2 SASEGT, per germline. As DNA, the CDR3 is TGTGCCAGCAGTACAGGGGGGCGAAACTACGAGCAGTACTTC. It specifies CASSTGGRNYEQYF.

This clonotype was seen a few times. V is TRBV4-1 and J is TRBJ2-5; 7 bases line up with TRBD1. Unmatched junction bases numbered 7, after V lost 1 base and J lost 5 bases. There are 15 residues in the CDR3. Germline V gene sequence: CDR1 MGHRA, CDR2 YSYEKL. In DNA form, the CDR3 reads TGCGCCAGCAGCCAAGTAGGGGCCAGGGGGGAGACCCAGTACTTC. This sequence encodes CASSQVGARGETQYF.

This clonotype has a count of ten or more. CDR3 in DNA: TGTGCCAGCAGCTTAGCCGGAAGGGGGGTTGGCGAGCAGTACTTC. As protein: CASSLAGRGVGEQYF. V is TRBV7-2 and J is TRBJ2-7; D tentatively reads TRBD1 or TRBD2 (6 bases each). From germline, CDR1 is SGHTA and CDR2 FQGNSA. The V end was cut by 0 bases, the J end by 6 bases, with 15 bases between. The CDR3 runs to 15 residues.

This clonotype has ten or more counts. J is TRBJ1-3 and V is TRBV6-5; 11 positions match TRBD1. The CDR3 loop spans 16 amino acids. After removal of 6 bases from V and 8 bases from J, the junction contained 12 bases not matched to a gene. CDR1 and CDR2 from the germline V gene are MNHEY and SVGAGI. The CDR3 spells CASSPTGTGGEYTIYF. In nucleotides, the CDR3 is TGTGCCAGCAGCCCCACCGGGACAGGGGGGGAATACACCATATATTTT.

The sample holds many counts of this clonotype. CDR3 coding DNA: TGCAGCGTCGCGGACCGGGCCTATGGCTACACCTTC. Amino acids: CSVADRAYGYTF. The genes are TRBV29-1 and TRBJ1-2; D is unresolved. From germline, CDR1 is SQVTM and CDR2 ANQGSEA. This CDR3 has 12 amino acids. V lost 6 bases and J 4 bases, leaving 12 bases between the germline ends. The full variable domain, in which reference TRBV29-1 and TRBJ1-2 provide the parts outside the CDR3, is SAVISQKPSRDICQRGTSLTIQCQVDSQVTMMFWYRQQPGQSLTLIATANQGSEATYESGFVIDKFPISRPNLTFSTLTVSNMSPEDSSIYLCSVADRAYGYTFGSGTRLTVV.

The V and J genes are TRBV5-6 and TRBJ1-1; D is unresolved. The CDR3 has 12 residues. The V end lost 2 bases, the J end lost 6 bases, and 8 bases lay between the germline ends. Germline V CDR1 and CDR2: SGHDT, YYEEEE. CDR3 sequence: CASSFLTSEAFF. DNA for the CDR3: TGTGCCAGCAGCTTCTTGACATCTGAAGCTTTCTTT.

The chain combines TRBV9 with TRBJ2-7, with TRBD2 matching 7 bases. The V segment lost 4 bases and the J segment 1 base; nucleotides outside the gene matches: 8. Germline V gene lookup returns CDR1 SGDLS and CDR2 YYNGEE. The CDR3 spans 15 residues. The CDR3: CASSPAGFLSYEQYF. The DNA for the CDR3 is TGTGCCAGCAGCCCAGCGGGATTTCTGTCCTACGAGCAGTACTTC.